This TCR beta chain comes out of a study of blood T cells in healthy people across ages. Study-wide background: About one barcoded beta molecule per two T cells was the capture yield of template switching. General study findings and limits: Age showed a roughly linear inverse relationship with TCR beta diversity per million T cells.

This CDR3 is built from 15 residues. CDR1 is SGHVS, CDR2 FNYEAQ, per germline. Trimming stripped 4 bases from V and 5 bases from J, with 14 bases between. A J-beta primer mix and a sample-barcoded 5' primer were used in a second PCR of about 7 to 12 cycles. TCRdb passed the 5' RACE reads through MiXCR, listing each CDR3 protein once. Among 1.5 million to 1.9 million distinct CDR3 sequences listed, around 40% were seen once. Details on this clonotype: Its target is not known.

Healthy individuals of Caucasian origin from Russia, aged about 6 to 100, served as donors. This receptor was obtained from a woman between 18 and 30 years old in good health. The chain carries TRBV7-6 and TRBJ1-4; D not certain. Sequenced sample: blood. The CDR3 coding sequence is TGTGCCAGCAGCTCCTCAGAAGTACACAATGAAAAACTGTTTTTT. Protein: CASSSSEVHNEKLFF.